This TCR beta chain was recovered during a study of T cell responses to AZD1222 COVID-19 vaccine. Overall study results and limits: Baseline seropositives among AZD1222 recipients totaled only 5 to 7. Nearly half of the spike-specific TCRs reportedly recognize variant regions that carry no mutations. The sample set comprised mostly white British donors with more females, and clonal diversity was possibly underestimated. Dominant CD4 TCR responses targeted spike regions 160-218 and 743-854.

Clones were sequenced by immunoSEQ multiplex PCR, and TCRdb holds only the in-frame ones, with some missing. The table has 70,000 or so clones, approximately 87% seen once. As for this clone: What it binds is unknown.

The CDR3 consists of 12 residues. CDR1 and CDR2 from the germline V gene are GTSNPN and SVGIG (reference sequence). J gave up 3 bases and V 6 bases, and 2 bases lay outside the gene matches. The V call is TRBV30, the J call TRBJ2-7, with 10 bases lining up with TRBD1. The receptor was isolated from an adult who received the AZD1222 COVID-19 vaccine. Sequenced here: peripheral blood, sampled 28 days after the second AZD1222 dose. CDR3 nucleotide sequence: TGTGCCTGCCGGACAGGGGGCTACGAGCAGTACTTC. This gives the protein CACRTGGYEQYF.